This T cell receptor beta chain was identified during a study of beta chain features in type 1 diabetes. As for the study in general: Age and gender were similar between patients and healthy donors, as were cell yields. All samples yielded some 100,000,000 examined sorted cells.

The CDR3 extends over 8 amino acids. Germline lookup yields CDR1 SGHTA and CDR2 FQGTGA. Isolated RNA was reverse transcribed in full, so expressed TCRB transcripts were sequenced. Some clones are missing from TCRdb's copy, which holds only in-frame ones; the method was immunoSEQ multiplex PCR. Counted here are under 300,000 clones, approximately 25% occurring once; the ten biggest clones make up over 0.01%. Worth noting for this clone: Its antigen is not identified. The junction departs from germline at one end; a sequencing error may be responsible.

Regarding the study as a whole: VDJ junctions sequenced from type 1 diabetes patients showed fewer insertions and more deletions. All four CD4+ subsets from Type 1 diabetes patients carried moderately but significantly shorter TCRB CDR3s.

Sequencing was performed on naive CD4+ T cells from blood. The gene calls are TRBV7-3 and TRBJ2-5; D is uncertain. This TCR derives from a woman aged 30 to 39 with type 1 diabetes. CDR3 region: CASSSRDF. The DNA of the CDR3 is TGTGCCAGCAGTTCTCGAGACTTC.